A single sample is the source of the 20 T cell receptor beta chains below, sequenced in a study of T cells after yellow fever vaccination. TCRdb independently ran MiXCR on the 5' RACE reads; one entry per CDR3 protein. The sample holds 400,000 or so distinct CDR3 sequences, around 20% seen once. The source material was PBMCs, sampled before the yellow fever booster vaccination. The receptor source for this set is a man younger than 35 who received the YFV17D yellow fever vaccine.

This clonotype showed up just a few times. The chain carries TRBV20-1 and TRBJ1-2; no clear D. V lost 2 bases and J lost 4, with 11 bases in between. The germline V gene has CDR1 DFQATT and CDR2 SNEGSKA (reference sequence). The CDR3 extends over 13 amino acids. This CDR3 reads CSARNGSAYGYTF. CDR3 DNA: TGCAGTGCTAGAAACGGCTCTGCCTATGGCTACACCTTC.

The CDR3 is CASRVQGTNEQYF. CDR3 coding DNA: TGCGCCAGCAGAGTACAGGGTACGAACGAGCAGTACTTC. The gene calls are TRBV5-1 and TRBJ2-7, with D possibly being TRBD1 (6 bases). V lost 5 bases and J lost 5, with 14 bases in between. The length of the CDR3 is 13 residues. Germline CDR1 is SGHRS and CDR2 is YFSETQ.

The chain couples TRBV29-1 to TRBJ2-1; 8 bases match TRBD2. From germline, CDR1 is SQVTM and CDR2 ANQGSEA. The V gene end was trimmed by 1 base and the J gene end by 7 bases; junction bases not matched to a gene: 12. This CDR3 contains 16 residues. CDR3: CSVEGVSGASRNEQFF. The CDR3 DNA sequence: TGCAGCGTTGAAGGGGTTAGCGGGGCGTCAAGGAATGAGCAGTTCTTC.

V gene TRBV11-2 combines with J gene TRBJ1-5, with TRBD1 as a possible D gene (6 bases). The CDR3 loop spans 15 amino acids. Germline CDR1 reads SGHAT; CDR2 reads FQNNGV. Trimming pared 1 base from V and 5 bases from J, leaving 12 bases between. As DNA, the CDR3 is TGTGCCAGCAGCTTAGGGACAGTAACCCATCAGCCCCAGCATTTT. Encoded protein: CASSLGTVTHQPQHF.

This rearrangement joins TRBV28 to TRBJ2-7; D ambiguous. Germline CDR1 and CDR2: MDHEN and SYDVKM. Trimming stripped 6 bases from V and 3 bases from J, with 15 bases between. The CDR3 is 14 amino acids. The CDR3: CASSLYGRGYEQYV. The DNA of the CDR3 is TGTGCCAGCAGCCTCTACGGTAGAGGCTACGAGCAGTACGTC.

The chain couples TRBV5-6 to TRBJ2-3; 11 positions match TRBD1. From germline, CDR1 is SGHDT and CDR2 YYEEEE. V was pared by 3 bases and J by 8 bases, with 8 bases of the junction left unmatched. The CDR3 is made up of 15 amino acids. The CDR3 protein is CASSSDRGLWRTQYF. The CDR3 DNA sequence: TGTGCCAGCAGCTCGGACAGGGGGCTTTGGCGTACGCAGTATTTT.

For the CDR3, the DNA is TGCGCCAGCAGCCAAGAGGAGGCAGGGTGGCCCCTGTACGTC. It codes for CASSQEEAGWPLYV. J is TRBJ2-7 and V is TRBV4-1; D is possibly TRBD1 or TRBD2 (5 bases each). Trimming pared 0 bases from V and 12 bases from J, leaving 18 bases between. Germline assignment: CDR1 MGHRA and CDR2 YSYEKL. The CDR3 runs 14 residues.

The genes are TRBV7-2 and TRBJ1-3; D is unclear. CDR1 and CDR2 (germline): SGHTA, FQGNSA. Trimming pared 2 bases from V and 4 bases from J, leaving 6 bases between. There are 13 residues in the CDR3. Here the CDR3 DNA reads TGTGCCAGCAGCTTAAACGGGGGAAACACCATATATTTT. This gives the protein CASSLNGGNTIYF.

The V gene is TRBV6-5, the J gene TRBJ1-2; 7 bases match TRBD1. The CDR3 sequence is 13 residues long. The V and J ends lost 6 bases and 4 bases, in that order; junction bases with no gene match: 5. The germline gives CDR1 MNHEY, CDR2 SVGAGI. CDR3 bases: TGTGCCAGCAGAGGGGGCCGGGGCTATGGCTACACCTTC. Its translation is CASRGGRGYGYTF.

This clonotype was seen a few times. The chain couples TRBV7-9 to TRBJ1-6; D uncertain. The germline V gene encodes CDR1 SEHNR and CDR2 FQNEAQ (reference sequence). This CDR3 region has 14 residues. Trimming stripped 5 bases from V and 5 bases from J, with 10 bases between. The CDR3 spells CASSRSRDNSPLHF. CDR3 DNA: TGTGCCAGCAGCCGGTCCCGGGATAATTCACCCCTCCACTTT.

The J gene is TRBJ2-7, the V gene TRBV7-6, with 7 bases identical to TRBD1. This CDR3 region has 15 residues. The germline V gene encodes CDR1 SGHVS and CDR2 FNYEAQ. Unmatched junction bases numbered 5, after V lost 2 bases and J lost 1 base. CDR3 residues: CASSLRLGQSYEQYV. The CDR3 bases are TGTGCCAGCAGCTTAAGGTTGGGACAGTCCTACGAGCAGTACGTC.

The count of this clonotype is one. The chain carries TRBV7-9 and TRBJ1-3; D is ambiguous. This CDR3 comprises 18 residues. The germline V gene encodes CDR1 SEHNR and CDR2 FQNEAQ (reference sequence). Trimming removed 6 bases from V and 0 bases from J, with 21 bases in between. The CDR3 sequence is CASRRLRTGSRSGNTIYF. CDR3 bases: TGTGCCAGCAGACGCCTTAGGACTGGATCCCGCTCTGGAAACACCATATATTTT.

The V gene is TRBV14, the J gene TRBJ2-7; D is perhaps TRBD1 or TRBD2 (5 bases each). Germline CDR1 reads SGHDN; CDR2 reads FVKESK. The CDR3 is 14 amino acids. The ends were cut back, 4 bases at V and 9 bases at J, with 19 bases in the middle. CDR3: CASSPLWDLSRQYF. The CDR3 DNA reads as TGTGCCAGCAGCCCCCTTTGGGACCTCTCCCGGCAGTACTTC.

The chain joins TRBV19 to TRBJ1-5; tentative D call: TRBD1 (6 bases). The germline V gene encodes CDR1 LNHDA and CDR2 SQIVND (reference sequence). The CDR3 covers 17 residues. V lost 5 bases and J lost 4, with 21 bases in between. Here the CDR3 DNA reads TGTGCCAGTAGTCTCCTGCCGGGGGCGATGTCTAATCAGCCCCAGCATTTT. It codes for CASSLLPGAMSNQPQHF.

This clonotype has only a few counts. The chain carries TRBV7-6 and TRBJ2-7, with 7 bases fitting TRBD1. Trimming at V came to 6 bases and at J to 0 bases, leaving 5 bases not matched to a gene. The CDR3 length is 14 residues. The germline CDR1 and CDR2 sequences are SGHVS and FNYEAQ. CDR3 in amino acids: CASSHGQDSYEQYF. In DNA form, the CDR3 reads TGTGCCAGCAGTCACGGACAGGACTCCTACGAGCAGTACTTC.

Only a few counts were recorded for this clonotype. The V call is TRBV24-1, the J call TRBJ2-3, with TRBD2 identical over 10 bases. The length of the CDR3 is 16 residues. Looked up from germline, CDR1 is KGHDR and CDR2 is SFDVKD. Trimming took 2 bases from V and 2 from J; bases not matched to a gene: 3. The CDR3 loop is CATSDSLAGPTDTQYF. The CDR3, as DNA: TGTGCCACCAGTGATTCACTAGCGGGGCCCACAGATACGCAGTATTTT.

This clonotype occurred a few times. A much larger clone lies a single base off, so this may be a read error. V gene TRBV7-8 combines with J gene TRBJ1-1; no reliable D call. V lost 2 bases and J lost 4, with 2 bases in between. This CDR3 is built from 11 residues. Germline assignment: CDR1 SGHVS and CDR2 FQNEAQ. The CDR3 protein is CASSLFTEAFF. The CDR3 bases are TGTGCCAGCAGCTTATTCACTGAAGCTTTCTTT.

The chain combines TRBV2 with TRBJ1-5; D gene unclear. V was pared by 7 bases and J by 0 bases, with 16 bases between. Looked up from germline, CDR1 is SNHLY and CDR2 is FYNNEI. CDR3 length equals 16 residues. The CDR3 DNA reads as TGTGCCAGCATGGCGGGCCAGCCCCTTAGCAATCAGCCCCAGCATTTT. Its translation is CASMAGQPLSNQPQHF.

V gene TRBV7-2 combines with J gene TRBJ1-5, with a possible D match to TRBD1 (5 bases). The CDR3 is 14 residues long. Trimming shortened V by 5 bases and J by 7 bases, and 15 bases separated the two germline ends. Germline V gene lookup returns CDR1 SGHTA and CDR2 FQGNSA. The CDR3 DNA reads as TGTGCCAGCAGCCCGTGGTCGGGGGACCAGCCCCAGCATTTT. Translation gives CASSPWSGDQPQHF.

This clonotype was detected ten times or more. This CDR3 reads CASSPGGPEGTEAFF. The CDR3 DNA sequence: TGTGCCAGCAGCCCCGGGGGGCCGGAGGGCACTGAAGCTTTCTTT. The chain recombines TRBV7-2 with TRBJ1-1, with D perhaps TRBD1 (6 bases). Germline CDR1 reads SGHTA; CDR2 reads FQGNSA. V was shortened by 5 bases and J by 4 bases, with 17 bases between the two germline ends. The CDR3 extends over 15 amino acids.